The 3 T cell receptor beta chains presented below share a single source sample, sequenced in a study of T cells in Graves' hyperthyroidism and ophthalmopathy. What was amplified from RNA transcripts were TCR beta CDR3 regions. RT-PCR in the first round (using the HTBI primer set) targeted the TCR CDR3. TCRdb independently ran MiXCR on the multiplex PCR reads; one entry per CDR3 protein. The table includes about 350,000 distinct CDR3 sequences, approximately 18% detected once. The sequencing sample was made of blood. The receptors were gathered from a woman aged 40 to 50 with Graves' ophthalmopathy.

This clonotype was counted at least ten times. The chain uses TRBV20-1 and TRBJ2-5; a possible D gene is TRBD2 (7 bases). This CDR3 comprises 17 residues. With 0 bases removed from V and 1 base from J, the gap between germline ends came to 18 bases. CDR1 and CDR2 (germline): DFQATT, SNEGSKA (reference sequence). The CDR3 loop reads CSARDLKGGGTQETQYF. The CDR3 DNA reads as TGCAGTGCTAGAGATCTTAAGGGAGGGGGGACCCAAGAGACCCAGTACTTC.

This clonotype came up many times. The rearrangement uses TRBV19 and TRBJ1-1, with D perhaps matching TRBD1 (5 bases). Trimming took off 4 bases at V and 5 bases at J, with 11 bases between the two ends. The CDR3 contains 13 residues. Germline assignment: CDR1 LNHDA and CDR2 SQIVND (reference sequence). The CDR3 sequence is CASSRGRETEAFF. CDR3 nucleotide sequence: TGTGCCAGTAGTAGGGGCAGGGAAACTGAAGCTTTCTTT.

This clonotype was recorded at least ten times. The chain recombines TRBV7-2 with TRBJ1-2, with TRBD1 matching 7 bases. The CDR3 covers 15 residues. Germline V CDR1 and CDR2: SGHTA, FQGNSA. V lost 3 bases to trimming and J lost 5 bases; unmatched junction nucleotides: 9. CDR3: CASSFITGTAYGYTF. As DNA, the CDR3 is TGTGCCAGCAGCTTCATTACCGGGACAGCTTATGGCTACACCTTC.